Listed below are T cell receptor beta chains from one sample, sequenced in a study of beta chain features in type 1 diabetes. The method was immunoSEQ multiplex PCR; TCRdb's version includes in-frame clones alone and lacks a portion of them. The repertoire has 350,000 or so clones, about 18% of them found once; the top ten carry approximately 0.046%. The sequencing sample was made of naive CD4+ T cells from blood. These receptor sequences come from a woman aged 18-35 years in good health. Both conserved end residues are part of each CDR3. The D gene is left open where the match is weak. Clone size is shown for a subset of rows, as once, few, many or a class of expanded clone.

>TRBV10-3|TRBD1|TRBJ1-1|.
CAIRGGGTEAFF
TGTGCCATCAGAGGGGGCGGAACTGAAGCTTTCTTT
>TRBV7-8|TRBD1|TRBJ1-5|.
CASLKDRVSVNQPQHF
TGTGCCAGCTTGAAGGACAGGGTTTCAGTGAATCAGCCCCAGCATTTT
>TRBV2|.|TRBJ1-5|.
CASSAGAVGQPQHF
TGTGCCAGCAGTGCTGGGGCGGTGGGGCAGCCCCAGCATTTT
>TRBV30|TRBD2|TRBJ2-3|.
CAWSVGLAGNTQYF
TGTGCCTGGAGTGTAGGGCTAGCGGGAAATACGCAGTATTTT
>TRBV4-2|.|TRBJ2-5|few
CASSQDRTGRETQYF
TGTGCCAGCAGCCAAGATCGTACAGGGCGAGAGACCCAGTACTTC
>TRBV4-1|.|TRBJ2-7|few
CASSQALIRGRVNEQYF
TGCGCCAGCAGCCAAGCCCTAATCCGGGGAAGGGTCAACGAGCAGTACTTC
>TRBV7-2|TRBD2|TRBJ2-7|few
CASSLAGTTPGEQYF
TGTGCCAGCAGCTTAGCAGGGACTACCCCAGGCGAGCAGTACTTC
>TRBV10-3|TRBD2|TRBJ2-3|.
CAISDDSGRAGDTQYF
TGTGCCATCAGTGACGATAGCGGGAGGGCCGGAGATACGCAGTATTTT
>TRBV7-9|TRBD2|TRBJ2-1|.
CASRPLGLAGENEQFF
TGTGCCAGCAGACCCCTGGGGCTAGCGGGGGAGAATGAGCAGTTCTTC
>TRBV4-1|TRBD1|TRBJ2-7|few
CASSPRTGLAYEQYF
TGCGCCAGCAGCCCCAGGACAGGGCTGGCCTACGAGCAGTACTTC
>TRBV30|.|TRBJ2-2|.
CAWVRRVTGELFF
TGTGCCTGGGTTAGGAGGGTGACCGGGGAGCTGTTTTTT
>TRBV5-4|TRBD1|TRBJ2-3|few
CASSGGQGADTQYF
TGTGCCAGCAGCGGGGGACAGGGGGCGGATACGCAGTATTTT
>TRBV7-9|.|TRBJ2-2|.
CASSLARPQRYTGELFF
TGTGCCAGCAGCTTAGCTAGGCCACAGAGATACACCGGGGAGCTGTTTTTT
>TRBV5-6|TRBD2|TRBJ2-1|.
CASRKLAAEAQFF
TGTGCCAGCAGGAAACTAGCGGCCGAGGCGCAGTTCTTC
>TRBV19|TRBD1|TRBJ1-1|few
CASRRTGNTEAFF
TGTGCCAGCCGTAGGACAGGGAACACTGAAGCTTTCTTT
>TRBV2|TRBD1|TRBJ2-2|.
CASRPGTANTGELFF
TGTGCCAGCAGACCAGGGACAGCGAACACCGGGGAGCTGTTTTTT
>TRBV5-4|.|TRBJ2-5|few
CASSLGAFQETQYF
TGTGCCAGCAGCTTGGGGGCTTTCCAAGAGACCCAGTACTTC
>TRBV27|.|TRBJ2-7|few
CASSLAGTGEQYF
TGTGCCAGCAGTCTGGCGGGTACGGGCGAGCAGTACTTC
>TRBV5-1|.|TRBJ2-3|few
CASSSTGGHTDTQYF
TGCGCCAGCAGCTCTACTGGGGGACACACAGATACGCAGTATTTT
>TRBV7-9|.|TRBJ1-2|few
CASSFGTPSQYGYTF
TGTGCCAGCAGCTTCGGGACACCATCACAATATGGCTACACCTTC
>TRBV7-8|.|TRBJ1-2|few
CASSFTGFYGYTF
TGTGCCAGCAGTTTTACAGGGTTCTATGGCTACACCTTC
>TRBV30|TRBD1|TRBJ1-2|few
CAWSATGGYGYTF
TGTGCCTGGAGTGCCACAGGGGGCTATGGCTACACCTTC
>TRBV5-1|.|TRBJ2-7|.
CASSSFGQAGQWYF
TGCGCCAGCAGCTCCTTTGGACAGGCGGGGCAGTGGTACTTC
>TRBV4-2|TRBD2|TRBJ2-1|.
CASSQDPGTSHLNEQFF
TGTGCCAGCAGCCAAGACCCCGGGACTAGTCATTTGAATGAGCAGTTCTTC
>TRBV6-1|.|TRBJ1-2|few
CASRRLIDGYTF
TGTGCCAGCAGGAGACTGATAGATGGCTACACCTTC
>TRBV11-1|TRBD2|TRBJ2-1|.
CASSLAPGLEYEQFF
TGTGCCAGCAGCTTAGCACCGGGACTAGAGTATGAGCAGTTCTTC
>TRBV30|.|TRBJ2-7|.
CAWSVHYEQYF
TGTGCCTGGAGTGTACACTACGAGCAGTACTTC
>TRBV30|TRBD1|TRBJ1-6|few
CAWSPGQLNSPLHF
TGTGCCTGGAGTCCGGGACAGCTAAATTCACCCCTCCACTTT
>TRBV2|.|TRBJ1-2|few
CASSETGRVGYTF
TGTGCCAGCAGTGAAACAGGCAGGGTCGGCTACACCTTC
>TRBV5-1|.|TRBJ2-1|few
CASSSMDWLEQFF
TGCGCCAGCAGCTCGATGGACTGGCTCGAGCAGTTCTTC
>TRBV5-6|TRBD1|TRBJ2-7|.
CASSLAGQGVGKQYF
TGTGCCAGCAGCTTGGCTGGACAGGGAGTCGGGAAGCAGTACTTC
>TRBV7-9|.|TRBJ2-7|few
CASSLDSQYEQYF
TGTGCCAGCAGCTTAGACAGCCAGTACGAGCAGTACTTC